The rows below give T cell receptor beta chains drawn from one sample of a study of human versus mouse CDR3 diversity and MHC coevolution. Only in-frame clones appear in the TCRdb table, and some are missing; sequencing was by immunoSEQ multiplex PCR. The sample records 75,000 to 90,000 clones, around 93% being singletons. Input material: naive CD4+ T cells from blood. Receptors originate from a person aged 25 to 69 in good health. The CDR3 runs from the conserved cysteine through the conserved F or W. Each record gives: V gene, D gene, J gene, clone size, CDR3 protein, CDR3 DNA. The D gene is left open where the match is weak. Size values are once, few and many counts, or a class for expanded clones, and some rows have none.

v_gene: TRBV30; d_gene: TRBD1; j_gene: TRBJ1-5; abundance: once; CDR3aa: CAWSPTGTGNQPQHF; CDR3nt: TGTGCCTGGAGCCCGACAGGGACGGGCAATCAGCCCCAGCATTTT
v_gene: TRBV19; d_gene: TRBD1; j_gene: TRBJ1-1; abundance: -; CDR3aa: CASSIQGALSEAFF; CDR3nt: TGTGCCAGTAGTATCCAGGGGGCGTTATCTGAAGCTTTCTTT
v_gene: TRBV2; d_gene: TRBD1; j_gene: TRBJ1-1; abundance: -; CDR3aa: CADQTGTGNTEAFF; CDR3nt: TGTGCCGATCAGACCGGGACAGGGAACACTGAAGCTTTCTTT
v_gene: TRBV9; d_gene: -; j_gene: TRBJ2-7; abundance: -; CDR3aa: CASSDLTVAGEQYF; CDR3nt: TGTGCCAGCAGCGACCTTACGGTGGCGGGGGAGCAGTACTTC
v_gene: TRBV7-2; d_gene: -; j_gene: TRBJ2-3; abundance: -; CDR3aa: CASSSGVAADTQYF; CDR3nt: TGTGCCAGCAGCTCCGGGGTAGCGGCAGATACGCAGTATTTT
v_gene: TRBV5-4; d_gene: -; j_gene: TRBJ2-1; abundance: -; CDR3aa: CASTDSSSYNEQFF; CDR3nt: TGTGCCAGCACGGACTCGAGCTCCTACAATGAGCAGTTCTTC
v_gene: TRBV7-3; d_gene: TRBD1; j_gene: TRBJ2-1; abundance: -; CDR3aa: CASSPPGTVTNEQLF; CDR3nt: TGTGCCAGCAGCCCACCCGGGACAGTTACGAATGAGCAGCTCTTC
v_gene: TRBV7-9; d_gene: -; j_gene: TRBJ1-4; abundance: -; CDR3aa: CASSLGARPTNEKLFF; CDR3nt: TGTGCCAGCAGCTTAGGGGCCAGGCCCACTAATGAAAAACTGTTTTTT
v_gene: TRBV5-1; d_gene: TRBD1; j_gene: TRBJ2-7; abundance: -; CDR3aa: CASSLGQGLLEQYF; CDR3nt: TGCGCCAGCAGCTTAGGACAGGGGTTATTGGAGCAGTACTTC
v_gene: TRBV5-5; d_gene: -; j_gene: TRBJ2-3; abundance: -; CDR3aa: CASRRDTDTQYF; CDR3nt: TGTGCCAGCAGGAGAGACACAGATACGCAGTATTTT
v_gene: TRBV7-3; d_gene: TRBD1; j_gene: TRBJ1-1; abundance: -; CDR3aa: CASSFKFTPWDSYSAEAFF; CDR3nt: TGTGCCAGCAGCTTCAAATTCACCCCTTGGGACAGCTATAGCGCTGAAGCTTTCTTT
v_gene: TRBV28; d_gene: -; j_gene: TRBJ1-1; abundance: -; CDR3aa: CASEPGPRTEAFF; CDR3nt: TGTGCCAGCGAACCAGGGCCTCGCACTGAAGCTTTCTTT
v_gene: TRBV5-4; d_gene: TRBD1; j_gene: TRBJ2-2; abundance: -; CDR3aa: CASSTGQGAIGELFF; CDR3nt: TGTGCCAGCAGCACGGGACAGGGGGCAATCGGGGAGCTGTTTTTT
v_gene: TRBV29-1; d_gene: -; j_gene: TRBJ1-2; abundance: -; CDR3aa: CSVRTGVNYGYTF; CDR3nt: TGCAGCGTTCGGACGGGGGTGAACTATGGCTACACCTTC
v_gene: TRBV18; d_gene: -; j_gene: TRBJ1-5; abundance: -; CDR3aa: CASNPGISNQPQHF; CDR3nt: TGTGCCAGCAATCCAGGGATTAGCAATCAGCCCCAGCATTTT
v_gene: TRBV6-1; d_gene: TRBD1; j_gene: TRBJ2-7; abundance: -; CDR3aa: CASRPGQGHEQYF; CDR3nt: TGTGCCAGCAGACCGGGACAGGGCCACGAGCAGTACTTC
v_gene: TRBV7-9; d_gene: -; j_gene: TRBJ2-3; abundance: -; CDR3aa: CASSRRPGSSTDTQYF; CDR3nt: TGTGCCAGCAGCCGAAGACCGGGTTCTAGCACAGATACGCAGTATTTT
v_gene: TRBV18; d_gene: TRBD1; j_gene: TRBJ1-4; abundance: -; CDR3aa: CASSAGTGPLKLFF; CDR3nt: TGTGCCAGCTCTGCCGGGACAGGGCCTTTAAAACTGTTTTTT
v_gene: TRBV18; d_gene: -; j_gene: TRBJ1-1; abundance: -; CDR3aa: CASSPGLNTEAFF; CDR3nt: TGTGCCAGCTCCCCCGGGTTGAACACTGAAGCTTTCTTT
v_gene: TRBV5-1; d_gene: -; j_gene: TRBJ2-2; abundance: -; CDR3aa: CASSLEGGSNTGELFF; CDR3nt: TGCGCCAGCAGCTTGGAAGGAGGATCGAACACCGGGGAGCTGTTTTTT
v_gene: TRBV29-1; d_gene: -; j_gene: TRBJ1-3; abundance: -; CDR3aa: CSVDGGASGNTIYF; CDR3nt: TGCAGCGTTGATGGAGGGGCGTCTGGAAACACCATATATTTT
v_gene: TRBV4-1; d_gene: -; j_gene: TRBJ2-2; abundance: -; CDR3aa: CASSQGSRIAAGTGELFF; CDR3nt: TGCGCCAGCAGCCAAGGCTCCCGAATAGCGGCGGGCACCGGGGAGCTGTTTTTT
v_gene: TRBV6-1; d_gene: -; j_gene: TRBJ1-2; abundance: -; CDR3aa: CASSEEGSRRGGYTF; CDR3nt: TGTGCCAGCAGTGAAGAGGGGTCCCGCCGTGGTGGCTACACCTTC
v_gene: TRBV10-3; d_gene: -; j_gene: TRBJ1-1; abundance: -; CDR3aa: CAISAELNTEAFF; CDR3nt: TGTGCCATCAGTGCCGAGCTGAACACTGAAGCTTTCTTT
v_gene: TRBV12-5; d_gene: TRBD2; j_gene: TRBJ2-2; abundance: -; CDR3aa: CASGLVRTGLRREARVGELFF; CDR3nt: TGTGCTAGTGGTTTGGTCCGTACAGGACTCCGGCGGGAGGCCAGGGTCGGGGAGCTGTTTTTT
v_gene: TRBV19; d_gene: TRBD1; j_gene: TRBJ2-3; abundance: -; CDR3aa: CASSISVTGSTDTQYF; CDR3nt: TGTGCCAGTAGTATTTCCGTGACAGGGAGCACAGATACGCAGTATTTT
v_gene: TRBV19; d_gene: TRBD1; j_gene: TRBJ1-1; abundance: once; CDR3aa: CASSIETGGNTEAFF; CDR3nt: TGTGCCAGTAGTATAGAGACAGGGGGTAACACTGAAGCTTTCTTT
v_gene: TRBV5-1; d_gene: TRBD1; j_gene: TRBJ2-1; abundance: -; CDR3aa: CASSWGLQGVNEQFF; CDR3nt: TGCGCCAGCAGCTGGGGGTTACAGGGGGTCAATGAGCAGTTCTTC
v_gene: TRBV29-1; d_gene: TRBD1; j_gene: TRBJ1-2; abundance: -; CDR3aa: CSADRGSGYTF; CDR3nt: TGCAGCGCTGACAGGGGATCTGGCTACACCTTC
v_gene: TRBV5-1; d_gene: TRBD2; j_gene: TRBJ2-3; abundance: once; CDR3aa: CASSRLATTDTQYF; CDR3nt: TGCGCCAGCAGCCGACTAGCGACTACAGATACGCAGTATTTT
v_gene: TRBV29-1; d_gene: TRBD1; j_gene: TRBJ1-2; abundance: -; CDR3aa: CSLWTGIGDGYTF; CDR3nt: TGCAGCCTCTGGACAGGGATCGGCGATGGCTACACCTTC
v_gene: TRBV10-3; d_gene: TRBD1; j_gene: TRBJ2-5; abundance: -; CDR3aa: CATGPGQQQETQYF; CDR3nt: TGTGCCACCGGACCGGGACAGCAACAAGAGACCCAGTACTTC
v_gene: TRBV6-1; d_gene: -; j_gene: TRBJ1-1; abundance: -; CDR3aa: CASSEAAGGGMNTEAFF; CDR3nt: TGTGCCAGCAGTGAAGCCGCCGGGGGGGGAATGAACACTGAAGCTTTCTTT
v_gene: TRBV14; d_gene: -; j_gene: TRBJ2-6; abundance: -; CDR3aa: CASEEFSGANVLTF; CDR3nt: TGTGCCAGCGAGGAGTTCTCTGGGGCCAACGTCCTGACTTTC
v_gene: TRBV7-3; d_gene: -; j_gene: TRBJ2-1; abundance: -; CDR3aa: CASSSNRDPHNEQFF; CDR3nt: TGTGCCAGCAGCTCCAACCGGGATCCGCACAATGAGCAGTTCTTC
v_gene: TRBV7-2; d_gene: -; j_gene: TRBJ1-1; abundance: -; CDR3aa: CASSLVRGNTEAFF; CDR3nt: TGTGCCAGCAGCTTAGTTCGGGGAAACACTGAAGCTTTCTTT
v_gene: TRBV7-3; d_gene: TRBD1; j_gene: TRBJ2-5; abundance: -; CDR3aa: CASSKGAIDQETQYF; CDR3nt: TGTGCCAGCAGCAAGGGGGCCATCGACCAAGAGACCCAGTACTTC
v_gene: TRBV5-1; d_gene: TRBD2; j_gene: TRBJ2-3; abundance: -; CDR3aa: CASRTSGGEDTQYF; CDR3nt: TGCGCCAGCAGGACTAGCGGGGGAGAAGATACGCAGTATTTT
v_gene: TRBV7-8; d_gene: TRBD1; j_gene: TRBJ2-7; abundance: -; CDR3aa: CASSLGDRSSYEQYF; CDR3nt: TGTGCCAGCAGCTTAGGGGACAGGAGCTCCTACGAGCAGTACTTC
v_gene: TRBV30; d_gene: TRBD1; j_gene: TRBJ2-7; abundance: -; CDR3aa: CASNERTGGYEQYF; CDR3nt: TGTGCCTCCAACGAGAGGACAGGGGGATACGAGCAGTACTTC
v_gene: TRBV10-3; d_gene: TRBD1; j_gene: TRBJ1-2; abundance: -; CDR3aa: CAIGQGNGYTF; CDR3nt: TGTGCCATAGGACAGGGAAATGGCTACACCTTC
v_gene: TRBV19; d_gene: -; j_gene: TRBJ1-4; abundance: -; CDR3aa: CASTDGGHGNEKLFF; CDR3nt: TGTGCCAGTACCGACGGGGGGCATGGGAATGAAAAACTGTTTTTT